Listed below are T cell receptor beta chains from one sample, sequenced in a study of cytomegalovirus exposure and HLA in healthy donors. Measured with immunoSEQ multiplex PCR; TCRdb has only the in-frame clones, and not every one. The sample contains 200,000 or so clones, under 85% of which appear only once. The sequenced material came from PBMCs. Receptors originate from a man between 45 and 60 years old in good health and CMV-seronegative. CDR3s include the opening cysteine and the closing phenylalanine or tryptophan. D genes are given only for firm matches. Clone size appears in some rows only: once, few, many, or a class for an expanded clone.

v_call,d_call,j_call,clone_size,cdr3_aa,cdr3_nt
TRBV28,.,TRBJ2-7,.,CASSPGGPPYEQYF,TGTGCCAGCAGCCCCGGAGGGCCCCCCTACGAGCAGTACTTC
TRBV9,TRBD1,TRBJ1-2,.,CASSGDRAYYGYTF,TGTGCCAGCAGCGGCGACAGGGCCTACTATGGCTACACCTTC
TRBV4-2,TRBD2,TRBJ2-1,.,CASSQALTSGRANEQFF,TGTGCCAGCAGCCAAGCCTTGACTAGCGGGAGGGCCAATGAGCAGTTCTTC
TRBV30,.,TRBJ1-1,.,CAWSREFMNTEAFF,TGTGCCTGGAGTAGAGAGTTCATGAACACTGAAGCTTTCTTT
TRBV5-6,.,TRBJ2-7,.,CASSLGHLINEQYF,TGTGCCAGCAGCTTGGGACATTTAATCAACGAGCAGTACTTC
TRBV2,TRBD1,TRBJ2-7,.,CASRSSGTAFSEQYF,TGTGCCAGCAGGTCGTCCGGGACAGCTTTTTCCGAGCAGTACTTC
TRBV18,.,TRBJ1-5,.,CASSPAGDQAGSNQPQHF,TGTGCCAGCTCACCAGCGGGAGACCAGGCCGGGAGCAATCAGCCCCAGCATTTT
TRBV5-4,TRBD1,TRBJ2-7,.,CASSLRQGAYEQYF,TGTGCCAGCAGCTTGCGACAGGGCGCCTACGAGCAGTACTTC
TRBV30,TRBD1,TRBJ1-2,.,CAWTIGTGDGYTF,TGTGCCTGGACCATAGGGACAGGGGATGGCTACACCTTC
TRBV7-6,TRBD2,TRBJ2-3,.,CASSLTSGRTDTQYF,TGTGCCAGCAGCTTAACTAGCGGGAGGACTGATACGCAGTATTTT
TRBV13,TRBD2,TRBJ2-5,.,CASSLRLAEQETQYF,TGTGCCAGCAGCCTCAGACTAGCGGAACAAGAGACCCAGTACTTC
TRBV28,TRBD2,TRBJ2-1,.,CASSSWTSGSGYNEQFF,TGTGCCAGCAGTTCCTGGACTAGCGGGAGTGGGTACAATGAGCAGTTCTTC
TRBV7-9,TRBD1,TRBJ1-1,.,CASSLVTGLNTEAFF,TGTGCCAGCAGCTTGGTGACAGGGTTGAACACTGAAGCTTTCTTT
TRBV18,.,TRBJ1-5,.,CASSTGGLSNQPQHF,TGTGCCAGCTCAACCGGCGGGTTGAGCAATCAGCCCCAGCATTTT
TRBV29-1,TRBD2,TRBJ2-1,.,CSSDSGRGSNEQFF,TGCAGTAGCGACAGCGGGAGAGGAAGCAATGAGCAGTTCTTC
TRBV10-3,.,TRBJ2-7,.,CAISGSSYEQYF,TGTGCCATCTCAGGATCATCCTACGAGCAGTACTTC
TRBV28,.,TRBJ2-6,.,CASSLSKISSGANVLTF,TGTGCCAGCAGTTTAAGCAAAATTAGCTCTGGGGCCAACGTCCTGACTTTC
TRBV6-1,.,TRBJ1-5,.,CASKGETGYGQPQHF,TGTGCCAGCAAGGGGGAAACAGGGTATGGGCAGCCCCAGCATTTT
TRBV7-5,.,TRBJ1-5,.,CVRSLKSGGDQPQHF,TGTGTCAGAAGCTTAAAGTCCGGGGGGGATCAGCCCCAGCATTTT
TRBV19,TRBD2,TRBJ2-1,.,CASSIDAGTSYNEQFF,TGTGCCAGTAGTATAGATGCCGGGACTAGCTACAATGAGCAGTTCTTC
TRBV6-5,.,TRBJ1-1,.,CASSADRTVNTEAFF,TGTGCCAGCAGCGCAGACCGGACAGTGAACACTGAAGCTTTCTTT
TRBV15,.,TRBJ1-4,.,CATSMLQNREKLFF,TGTGCCACCAGCATGCTCCAAAACAGGGAAAAACTGTTTTTT
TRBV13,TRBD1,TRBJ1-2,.,CASSTRTGVNYGYTF,TGTGCCAGCAGCACCCGGACAGGGGTTAACTATGGCTACACCTTC
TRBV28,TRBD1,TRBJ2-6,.,CASMGQYSTGANVLTF,TGTGCCAGCATGGGACAGTACAGTACTGGGGCCAACGTCCTGACTTTC
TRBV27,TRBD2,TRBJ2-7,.,CASSSAGTSGFYEQYF,TGTGCCAGCAGTTCAGCCGGGACTAGCGGTTTTTACGAGCAGTACTTC
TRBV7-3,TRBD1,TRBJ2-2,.,CASSRQGDTGELFF,TGTGCCAGCAGCCGACAGGGGGACACCGGGGAGCTGTTTTTT
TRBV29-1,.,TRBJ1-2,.,CSVVTGDGYTF,TGCAGCGTTGTGACGGGGGATGGCTACACCTTC
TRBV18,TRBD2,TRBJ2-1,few,CASSPGLAGNYNEQFF,TGTGCCAGCTCACCGGGACTAGCGGGGAACTACAATGAGCAGTTCTTC
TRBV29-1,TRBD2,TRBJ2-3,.,CSVSGTSGSVRTDTQYF,TGCAGCGTTTCCGGGACTAGCGGGTCGGTGCGGACAGATACGCAGTATTTT
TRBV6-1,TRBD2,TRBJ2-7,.,CASRLRAGGTYEQYF,TGTGCCAGCAGGCTGCGAGCGGGAGGGACCTACGAGCAGTACTTC
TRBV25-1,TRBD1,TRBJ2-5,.,CASSSADRPQETQYF,TGTGCCAGCAGTTCTGCGGACAGGCCACAAGAGACCCAGTACTTC
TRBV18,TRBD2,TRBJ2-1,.,CASSRLAVPYNEQFF,TGTGCCAGCTCACGGCTAGCGGTCCCCTACAATGAGCAGTTCTTC
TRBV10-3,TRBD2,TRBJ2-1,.,CAISVGTSGSPRNEQFF,TGTGCCATCAGTGTAGGTACTAGCGGGAGCCCCCGGAATGAGCAGTTCTTC
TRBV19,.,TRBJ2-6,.,CASSIDGLGSSGANVLTF,TGTGCCAGTAGTATAGACGGACTTGGGAGCTCTGGGGCCAACGTCCTGACTTTC
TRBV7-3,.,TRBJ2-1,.,CASSFGLHSYNEQFF,TGTGCCAGCAGCTTCGGACTGCACTCCTACAATGAGCAGTTCTTC
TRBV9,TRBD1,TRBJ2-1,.,CASSARDSHNEQFF,TGTGCCAGCAGCGCACGGGACAGCCACAATGAGCAGTTCTTC
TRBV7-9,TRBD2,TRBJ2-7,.,CASTQAAGEGEQYF,TGTGCCAGCACCCAGGCTGCGGGAGAGGGAGAGCAGTACTTC
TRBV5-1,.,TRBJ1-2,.,CASSLLLENYGYTF,TGCGCCAGCAGCTTGCTGTTGGAGAACTATGGCTACACCTTC
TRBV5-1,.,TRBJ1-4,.,CASSRESTNEKLFF,TGCGCCAGCAGCCGGGAAAGCACTAATGAAAAACTGTTTTTT
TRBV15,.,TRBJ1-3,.,CATSRGKNSLHSGNTIYF,TGTGCCACCAGCAGAGGAAAGAACAGCCTACACTCTGGAAACACCATATATTTT
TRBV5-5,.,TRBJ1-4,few,CASSLGLSDNEKLFF,TGTGCCAGCAGCTTGGGACTTTCCGACAATGAAAAACTGTTTTTT
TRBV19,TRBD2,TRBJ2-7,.,CASRRASGSSYEQYF,TGTGCCAGTAGGAGGGCTAGCGGGAGCTCCTACGAGCAGTACTTC
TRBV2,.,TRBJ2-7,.,CASSVAVRIYEQYF,TGTGCCAGCAGTGTGGCCGTGAGGATCTACGAGCAGTACTTC
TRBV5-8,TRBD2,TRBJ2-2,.,CTSSLGLAGGAGELFF,TGTACCAGCAGCCTCGGACTAGCGGGAGGGGCCGGGGAGCTGTTTTTT
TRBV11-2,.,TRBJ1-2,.,CASRVPGVKGGYTF,TGTGCCAGCCGTGTTCCGGGGGTCAAGGGTGGCTACACCTTC
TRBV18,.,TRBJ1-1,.,CASSPRSVNTEAFF,TGTGCCAGCTCACCACGGTCAGTTAACACTGAAGCTTTCTTT
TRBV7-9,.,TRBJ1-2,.,CASSQAGIDVYGYTF,TGTGCCAGCAGCCAAGCAGGGATCGATGTCTATGGCTACACCTTC
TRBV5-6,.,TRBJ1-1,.,CASSSLHDRGRTEAFF,TGTGCCAGCAGCTCCTTGCATGATCGCGGTCGCACTGAAGCTTTCTTT
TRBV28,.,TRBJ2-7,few,CASSFASYEQYF,TGTGCCAGCAGTTTTGCCAGCTACGAGCAGTACTTC
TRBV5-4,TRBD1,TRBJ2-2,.,CASSFRDRGPYTGELFF,TGTGCCAGCAGCTTTCGGGACAGGGGGCCGTACACCGGGGAGCTGTTTTTT
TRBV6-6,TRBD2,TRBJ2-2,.,CASSYGGSKVGELFF,TGTGCCAGCAGTTACGGCGGGAGTAAGGTCGGGGAGCTGTTTTTT
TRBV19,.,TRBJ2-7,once,CASSVSPGESYEQYF,TGTGCCAGTAGTGTATCGCCCGGGGAGAGCTACGAGCAGTACTTC
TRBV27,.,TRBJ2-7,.,CASRPGHYYEQYF,TGTGCCAGCAGGCCGGGACATTACTACGAGCAGTACTTC
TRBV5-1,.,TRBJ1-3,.,CASSLGGDGNTIYF,TGCGCCAGCAGCTTGGGCGGGGATGGAAACACCATATATTTT
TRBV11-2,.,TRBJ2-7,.,CASSLLDRTFYEQYF,TGTGCCAGCAGCTTATTGGACAGAACCTTCTACGAGCAGTACTTC
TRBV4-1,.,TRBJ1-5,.,CASSQGPGDYQPQHF,TGCGCCAGCAGCCAAGGGCCAGGCGATTATCAGCCCCAGCATTTT
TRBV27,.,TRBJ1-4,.,CASSFGLAGVREKLFF,TGTGCCAGCAGTTTCGGACTAGCGGGAGTTCGAGAAAAACTGTTTTTT